The present T cell receptor beta chain was sequenced within a study of metastatic and nonmetastatic thyroid tumors. Study information: Repertoire data that came from the blood and tumor or nodule tissue of malignant and benign thyroid patients were compared.

All patients were treatment-naive before thyroid surgery. Concerning this clone: Its antigen remains unknown. A much larger clone lies one base from this, so it may be a read error.

In the original analysis: The study built a papillary thyroid cancer distant-metastasis classifier from CDR3 differences across clinicopathological groups. TCRdb reprocessed the PCR reads via MiXCR. TCRdb, not the authors, supplied the V and J calls. The top ten hold 9.5% to 12% of the sample, which has 13,000 to 15,000 clones, 25% to 30% seen once. Whole-study results and caveats: In both blood and tumor samples, TCR beta diversity was reported significantly higher for malignant than benign nodules.

Trimming left V 11 bases short and J 0 bases short, with 18 bases between. The germline gives CDR1 SNHLY, CDR2 FYNNEI. This CDR3 has 15 amino acids. The receptor was derived from a female donor with papillary thyroid cancer or a benign thyroid nodule (not recorded which). Some clones in this sample may be carry-over from other donors' samples. The specimen sequenced was tumor tissue. The chain combines TRBV2 with TRBJ2-3; perhaps TRBD2 as D (6 bases). The CDR3 here is CARTPGDSSTDTQYF. The CDR3 DNA sequence: TGTGCCCGCACCCCGGGGGATTCTAGCACAGATACGCAGTATTTT.